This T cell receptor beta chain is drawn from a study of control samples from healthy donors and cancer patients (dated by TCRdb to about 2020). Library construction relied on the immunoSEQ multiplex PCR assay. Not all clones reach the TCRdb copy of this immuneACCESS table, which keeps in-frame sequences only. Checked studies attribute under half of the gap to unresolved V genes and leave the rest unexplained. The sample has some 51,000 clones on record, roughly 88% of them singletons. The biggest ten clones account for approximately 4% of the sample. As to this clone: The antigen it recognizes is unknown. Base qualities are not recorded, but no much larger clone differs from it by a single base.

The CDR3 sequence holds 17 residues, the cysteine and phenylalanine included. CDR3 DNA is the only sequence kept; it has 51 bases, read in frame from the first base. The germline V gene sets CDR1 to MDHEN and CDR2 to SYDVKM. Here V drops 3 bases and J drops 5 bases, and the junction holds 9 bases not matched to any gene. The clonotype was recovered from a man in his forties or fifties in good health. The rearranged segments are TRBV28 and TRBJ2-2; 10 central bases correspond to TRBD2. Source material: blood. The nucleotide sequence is TGTGCCAGCAGTTTCGGCCCGGGACTAGCGAGTACCGGGGAGCTGTTTTTT. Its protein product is CASSFGPGLASTGELFF.